This section outlines one T cell receptor (beta chain) sequence together with its context. Being one base from a much bigger clone, this may be a read error. This record comes from a study of molecular identifiers for immune sequencing clone quantification. MiXCR, applied by TCRdb to the PCR reads, yields one record per CDR3 protein. This table holds some 100,000 distinct CDR3 sequences, 19% found once. Construction of naive CD8 libraries employed roughly 18,000 to 1,000,000 sorted cells together with 10%, 30% or 50% RNA. Sorting recovered naive CD8 T cells on a CD8+CD4-CCR7+CD45RA+ profile. Trimming pared 4 bases from V and 3 bases from J, leaving 10 bases between. CDR3 length equals 13 residues. CDR1 and CDR2 (germline): LGHDT, YNNKEL (reference sequence).

The TCR comes from a human donor in good health. Some libraries in this study had Jurkat cell RNA spiked in. The sample was naive CD8+ T cells from blood, with Jurkat cell RNA spiked in. Subset in this sample: FACS-sorted CD8+CD4-CCR7+CD45RA+ naive T cells. The rearrangement links TRBV3-1 to TRBJ2-7, with D possibly TRBD1 on 6 matching bases. CDR3 sequence: CASSPTTGYEQYF. CDR3 bases: TGTGCCAGCAGCCCAACGACAGGCTACGAGCAGTACTTC.